This T cell receptor (beta chain) was recovered during a study of blood T cell repertoires in COVID-19. Sequenced by immunoSEQ multiplex PCR; TCRdb stores in-frame clones only, minus some. The sample shows under 80,000 clones, about 85% of them seen only once. The specimen was peripheral blood. The sequence was collected from a man aged 65 to 85 with active COVID-19.

The CDR3 DNA reads TGTGCCAGCAACAGCCGGCGGGGGGTCTACGAGCAGTACTTC. Its protein product is CASNSRRGVYEQYF. The chain employs TRBV6-5 and TRBJ2-7; 8 nucleotides line up with TRBD2. J gave up 3 bases and V 7 bases, and 8 bases lay outside the gene matches. Germline CDR1 reads MNHEY; CDR2 reads SVGAGI. CDR3 size: 14 residues.